These T cell receptor beta chains were read from a single sample in a study of blood T cell repertoires in COVID-19. Clones were sequenced by immunoSEQ multiplex PCR, and TCRdb holds only the in-frame ones, with some missing. Of about 340,000 clones in the sample, 85% to 90% were seen once. Sequenced: peripheral blood. The receptor set was obtained from a woman in her forties or fifties with COVID-19, enrolled during active disease. The CDR3 runs from the conserved cysteine through the conserved F or W.

CDR3	V
CASSLGLAGAADTQYF	TRBV5-4
CAWNSGSHSYEQYF	TRBV30
CASRPGQGIKSVVWGYTF	TRBV2
CASSIEEWSGGNQPQHF	TRBV19
CAWRGSAGTQYF	TRBV30
CASSLEGQGMHGYTF	TRBV7-9
CASAKAQGSSNQPQHF	TRBV6-6
CASSLVSFSGRASNEQFF	TRBV5-1
CASSQEGLAGGGTGELFF	TRBV3-1/TRBV3-2
CASTSRLAGDREQFF	TRBV7-2
CASSQRDRTIGLQYF	TRBV4-1
CASSRTTTGTGFYEQYF	TRBV5-1
CASSLPRRSSGNTIYF	TRBV5-6
CASSYIRAEAFF	TRBV6-2/TRBV6-3
CASSYRGSTGELFF	TRBV6-5
CASSLLPSGSSTDTQYF	TRBV5-5
CASTRDRANSPLHF	TRBV5-1
CASSYGTGGNQPQHF	TRBV6-6
CASSLVGTDLLF	TRBV12-3/TRBV12-4
CASSFRTSYEQYF	TRBV5-5
CSAAARPRAFF	TRBV20-1
CASSMFGGTVTDTQYF	TRBV5-8
CASSSGTGGIDEKLFF	TRBV7-9
CASRKLAVRNEQFF	TRBV19
CASSVTASGRTGELFF	TRBV9
CASNQPGERNQPQHF	TRBV7-2
CASKGTGAFQPQHF	TRBV2
CASKTSGGTDTQYF	TRBV2
CASSIVRGTGFNQPQHF	TRBV19
CASSWDSKYYEQYF	TRBV5-1
CASSSEGDLYNSPLHF	TRBV5-8
CSASSGSSYNEQFF	TRBV20-1
CATAPGGATDTQYF	TRBV24-1
CATTGTLNTEAFF	TRBV2
CASSQELLTNYGYTF	TRBV4-3
CASSAQGFQQETQYF	TRBV11-2
CAWSRDSNQPQHF	TRBV30
CASSSGTSGRNVKTGELFF	TRBV7-9
CASSSGGRRLAASSIRDEQYF	TRBV12-1
CASSPQGRNGYTF	TRBV5-6
CASSPGRRVYEQYF	TRBV18
CASSNFIVSHEQFF	TRBV21-1
CASSPFGLDPGELFF	TRBV5-4